This T cell receptor beta chain derives from a study of metastatic and nonmetastatic thyroid tumors (dated by TCRdb to 2020 to 2022). Describing the broader study: The researchers compared repertoires between peripheral blood samples and tumor or nodule tissue samples from patients with malignant or benign thyroid disease. Broader findings and caveats from the paper: TCR beta diversity was reported as significantly higher in malignant tumors than in benign nodules, in both blood and tumor samples.

V loses 1 base of germline sequence and J loses 10 bases, and the interval between the two ends is 23 bases. Its CDR3 holds 18 amino acids, cysteine through phenylalanine. The CDR3 DNA has 54 bases and is translated from base 1. CDR1 SGHVS and CDR2 FQNEAQ are derived from the germline V gene. The receptor library was made with PCR. Instrument on record: Illumina HiSeq 4000. High-throughput sequencing was used to profile the TCR beta-chain CDR3 region of every patient. In the paper's pipeline: The researchers built a classifier to tell apart papillary thyroid cancer patients with distant metastasis, based on CDR3 differences among clinicopathological groups. The Shannon index was used to assess repertoire diversity, and the Morisita-Horn index was used to assess tumor-blood repertoire similarity. Using fastp trimming at Q25 and MiXCR clonotype assembly, TCRdb reanalyzed the public sequencing data and kept in-frame beta chains. The V and J calls, along with clone size, are taken from TCRdb and not from the paper's own processing. The sample table holds roughly 21,000 clones, of which around 28% were seen once. The ten largest clones capture about 20% of the sample.

None of the patients had been given any treatment before thyroid surgery. Patient clinical samples collected from about 2011 to 2019 were retrospectively analysed using T-cell receptor beta sequencing. A word on this clone: There is no known antigen for this receptor. No much larger clonotype is one base removed from it; base qualities were not supplied.

This TCR derives from a female donor with papillary thyroid cancer or a benign thyroid nodule (not recorded which). Some clones in this sample may be carry-over from other donors' samples. Sequenced: blood. The chain is encoded by TRBV7-8 joined to TRBJ1-6, with the D gene not confidently named. For the CDR3, the sequence is CASSLGLPPPTNGSPLHF. Read as DNA, the sequence is TGTGCCAGCAGCTTAGGCCTCCCCCCCCCGACGAATGGGTCACCCCTCCACTTT.